This entry lists 10 T cell receptor beta chains sequenced from one sample in a study of T cell responses to AZD1222 COVID-19 vaccine. Profiled with immunoSEQ multiplex PCR; TCRdb holds only in-frame clones, not every one. The table includes some 120,000 clones, 80% to 90% detected once. Material: peripheral blood, obtained on day 0 of AZD1222 vaccination. The receptors come from an adult in good health.

This sequence joins TRBV6-5 and TRBJ2-2; D may be TRBD2 (5 bases). Per the germline V gene, CDR1 is MNHEY and CDR2 is SVGAGI. This CDR3 contains 15 residues. Trimming shortened V by 6 bases and J by 4 bases, and 15 bases separated the two germline ends. The CDR3, as DNA: TGTGCCAGCAGAGGGCGGTTGGACTTCACCGGGGAGCTGTTTTTT. Translation gives CASRGRLDFTGELFF.

CDR3 sequence (DNA): TGCGCCAGCAGTGCGACTAGCGGGAGCGGCCAAGAGACCCAGTACTTC. Translating gives CASSATSGSGQETQYF. The chain couples TRBV10-1 to TRBJ2-5, with 12 bases lining up with TRBD2. This CDR3 comprises 16 residues. Germline values: CDR1 WNHNN, CDR2 SYGVQD (reference sequence). J was trimmed by 1 base and V by 4 bases; bases with no gene match: 4.

J is TRBJ2-2 and V is TRBV4-3; TRBD1 agrees at 7 bases. The germline CDR1 and CDR2 sequences are LGHNA and YSLEER. The CDR3 covers 17 residues. The junction had 7 bases not matched to a gene; V was cut back by 0 bases and J by 3 bases. CDR3 region: CASSQDRGGGYTGELFF. The CDR3 coding sequence is TGCGCCAGCAGCCAAGATAGAGGGGGCGGCTACACCGGGGAGCTGTTTTTT.

The chain employs TRBV29-1 and TRBJ1-4; maybe TRBD1 (5 bases). The CDR3 loop spans 14 amino acids. V was pared by 7 bases and J by 3 bases, with 15 bases between. CDR1 is SQVTM, CDR2 ANQGSEA, per germline. The CDR3 protein is CSAIDRGSNEKLFF. CDR3 nucleotides: TGCAGCGCCATTGATAGGGGATCTAATGAAAAACTGTTTTTT.

The rearrangement links TRBV19 to TRBJ2-6; D not resolved. This CDR3 region has 13 residues. Trimming pared 6 bases from V and 1 base from J, leaving 4 bases between. Germline V gene sequence: CDR1 LNHDA, CDR2 SQIVND (reference sequence). The CDR3 sequence: CASRLSGANVLTF. The CDR3 DNA follows: TGTGCCAGTAGGCTATCTGGGGCCAACGTCCTGACTTTC.

DNA of the CDR3: TGCGCCAGCAGTGGGGGCAGGGGCTACGAGCAGTACTTC. This translates into CASSGGRGYEQYF. V gene TRBV10-2 combines with J gene TRBJ2-7, with D tentatively TRBD1 (6 bases). V shed 4 bases and J shed 3 bases, with 10 bases lying between them. There are 13 residues in the CDR3. The V gene's germline CDR1 is WSHSY and CDR2 SAAADI.

The genes are TRBV6-5 and TRBJ1-2; D possibly corresponds to TRBD1 (6 bases). V was trimmed by 0 bases and J by 0 bases, leaving 11 bases between them. CDR1 and CDR2 (germline): MNHEY, SVGAGI. This CDR3 comprises 16 residues. The CDR3 DNA is TGTGCCAGCAGTTACTCGGTAAAGGGGGCTAACTATGGCTACACCTTC. Its protein is CASSYSVKGANYGYTF.

This clone has just a few counts. The J gene is TRBJ2-7, the V gene TRBV10-2; weak D call: TRBD2 (5 bases). The CDR3 covers 13 residues. The ends were cut back, 3 bases at V and 12 bases at J, with 18 bases in the middle. Germline loops: CDR1 WSHSY, CDR2 SAAADI. CDR3 DNA: TGCGCCAGCAGTGATTTGCGGCCCCCGGAGGTGTACTTC. Its translation is CASSDLRPPEVYF.

V gene TRBV5-1 combines with J gene TRBJ2-3; 9 bases align to TRBD2. The CDR3 is made up of 19 amino acids. Trimming cost V 4 bases and J 1 base; bases outside gene matches: 16. Per the germline V gene, CDR1 is SGHRS and CDR2 is YFSETQ. CDR3 in amino acids: CASSVAPRRRGGGTDTQYF. CDR3 in DNA: TGCGCCAGCAGCGTGGCCCCGAGGAGGCGGGGGGGCGGCACAGATACGCAGTATTTT.

The chain carries TRBV5-1 and TRBJ2-7; D remains unclear. The V end was cut by 0 bases, the J end by 3 bases, with 7 bases between. CDR1 SGHRS and CDR2 YFSETQ come from the germline V gene. This CDR3 has 13 residues. For the CDR3, the DNA is TGCGCCAGCAGCTTGGGGACGTTCTACGAGCAGTACTTC. Translating it yields CASSLGTFYEQYF.